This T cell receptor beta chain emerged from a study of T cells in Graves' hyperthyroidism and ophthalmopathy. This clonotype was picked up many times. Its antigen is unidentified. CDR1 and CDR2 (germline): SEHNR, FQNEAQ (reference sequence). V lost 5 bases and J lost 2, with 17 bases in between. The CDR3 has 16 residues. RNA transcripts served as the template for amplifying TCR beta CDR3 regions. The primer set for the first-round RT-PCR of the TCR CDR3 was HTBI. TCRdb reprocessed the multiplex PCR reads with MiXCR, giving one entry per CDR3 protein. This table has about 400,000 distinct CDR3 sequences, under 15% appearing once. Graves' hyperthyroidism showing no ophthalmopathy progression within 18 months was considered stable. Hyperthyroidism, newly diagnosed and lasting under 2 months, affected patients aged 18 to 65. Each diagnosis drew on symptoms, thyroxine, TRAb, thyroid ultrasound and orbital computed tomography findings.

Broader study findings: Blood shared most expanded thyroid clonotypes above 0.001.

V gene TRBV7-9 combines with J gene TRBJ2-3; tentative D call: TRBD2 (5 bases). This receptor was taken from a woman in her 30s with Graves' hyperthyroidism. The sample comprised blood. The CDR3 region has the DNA TGTGCCAGCAGCCCTCTGGGTCGGGGTTCCACAGATACGCAGTATTTT. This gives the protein CASSPLGRGSTDTQYF.